A selection of T cell receptor beta chains follows, all from one sample in a study of early T cells in non-severe SARS-CoV-2 infection. In TCRdb, the 5' RACE reads were re-called with MiXCR into one record per CDR3 protein. Among 53,000 or so distinct CDR3 sequences listed, 9% to 15% were seen once. This specimen was whole blood, taken at baseline. The receptors stem from an adult who was a healthcare worker with PCR-confirmed SARS-CoV-2 infection or an uninfected control (not recorded which). Each CDR3 is given with its conserved first and last residue. D genes are given only for firm matches. The size field is filled for only some rows; it gives once, few, many or a size class.

CDR3aa	CDR3nt	d_gene	v_gene	j_gene	abundance
CASSQRTSGRGGTDTQYF	TGTGCCAGCAGTCAGAGGACTAGCGGGAGAGGAGGCACAGATACGCAGTATTTT	TRBD2	TRBV28	TRBJ2-3	-
CASSTGLFSYEQYF	TGTGCCAGCAGTACGGGACTATTTAGCTACGAGCAGTACTTC	TRBD2	TRBV28	TRBJ2-7	-
CASSRGLAIETQYF	TGTGCCAGCAGCCGGGGACTAGCGATCGAGACCCAGTACTTC	TRBD2	TRBV11-2	TRBJ2-5	many
CSVESWQGETQYF	TGCAGCGTTGAGAGTTGGCAGGGCGAGACCCAGTACTTC	-	TRBV29-1	TRBJ2-5	few
CASRGTGQETQYF	TGTGCCAGCAGAGGGACAGGGCAGGAGACCCAGTACTTC	TRBD1	TRBV11-3	TRBJ2-5	-
CSAAQRDYEQYF	TGCAGTGCGGCCCAACGGGACTACGAGCAGTACTTC	-	TRBV20-1	TRBJ2-7	-
CASRLVGPGTSYNEQFF	-	-	TRBV12-2	TRBJ2-1	few
CASSLERQGSYEQYF	TGTGCCAGCAGCTTAGAGAGACAGGGGAGTTACGAGCAGTACTTC	TRBD1	TRBV11-2	TRBJ2-7	-
CASVNRAYEQYF	TGTGCCAGCGTAAACAGGGCTTACGAGCAGTACTTC	-	TRBV28	TRBJ2-7	few
CASSQDGANTEAFF	TGTGCCAGCAGCCAAGACGGAGCGAACACTGAAGCTTTCTTT	-	TRBV3-1	TRBJ1-1	-
CASAGPKTQYF	TGTGCCAGCGCTGGGCCCAAGACCCAGTACTTC	-	TRBV3-1	TRBJ2-5	many
CASSPVQGTGEKLFF	TGTGCCAGCAGCCCCGTACAGGGGACGGGTGAAAAACTGTTTTTT	TRBD1	TRBV3-1	TRBJ1-4	-
CASTLQTSQETQYF	TGTGCCAGCACCCTTCAGACTAGCCAAGAGACCCAGTACTTC	-	TRBV12-3/TRBV12-4	TRBJ2-5	-
CASRARGQFEAFF	TGTGCCAGCAGGGCCCGGGGACAGTTTGAAGCTTTCTTT	TRBD1	TRBV12-3/TRBV12-4	TRBJ1-1	-
CASSEGLAGGNNEQFF	TGTGCCAGCAGTGAAGGACTAGCGGGAGGAAACAATGAGCAGTTCTTC	TRBD2	TRBV2	TRBJ2-1	-
CASSFDRAHNEQFF	TGTGCCAGCAGTTTCGACAGGGCCCACAATGAGCAGTTCTTC	TRBD1	TRBV11-2	TRBJ2-1	few
CASSLQAYNEQFF	TGTGCCAGCAGCTTACAGGCCTACAATGAGCAGTTCTTC	-	TRBV7-8	TRBJ2-1	-
CASSLLGAGNYGYTF	TGTGCCAGCAGCCTCCTGGGGGCAGGCAACTATGGCTACACCTTC	-	TRBV7-9	TRBJ1-2	many
CASSPPASGTFPYEQYF	TGTGCCAGCTCACCACCGGCTAGCGGGACATTCCCCTACGAGCAGTACTTC	TRBD2	TRBV18	TRBJ2-7	-
CASSQLTGGIRDTQYF	TGTGCCAGCAGCCAGTTAACAGGGGGGATCAGGGATACGCAGTATTTT	TRBD1	TRBV4-2	TRBJ2-3	-
CASSSYLSSGNTIYF	TGTGCCAGCAGCTCGTACCTCAGCTCTGGAAACACCATATATTTT	-	TRBV7-2	TRBJ1-3	-
CASSGGAVLINEQFF	TGTGCCAGCAGCGGGGGCGCGGTTTTAATAAATGAGCAGTTCTTC	-	TRBV6-2/TRBV6-3	TRBJ2-1	few
CASNRGQGGSNQPQHF	TGTGCCAGTAACAGGGGTCAAGGGGGGAGCAATCAGCCCCAGCATTTT	TRBD1	TRBV6-2/TRBV6-3	TRBJ1-5	many
CASAGTSGEKLFF	TGCGCCAGTGCCGGGACCTCGGGGGAAAAACTGTTTTTT	-	TRBV5-1	TRBJ1-4	-
CASSAQETQYF	TGTGCCAGCAGCGCGCAAGAGACCCAGTACTTC	-	TRBV7-6	TRBJ2-5	many
CASSLVPESSTDTQYF	TGTGCCAGCAGCTTAGTCCCCGAATCTAGCACAGATACGCAGTATTTT	-	TRBV7-2	TRBJ2-3	once
CASKPGQGPYEQYF	TGTGCCAGCAAACCGGGACAGGGTCCCTACGAGCAGTACTTC	TRBD1	TRBV5-5	TRBJ2-7	few
CASSGRDRTTYEQYF	TGTGCCAGCAGCGGCCGGGACAGGACTACCTACGAGCAGTACTTC	TRBD1	TRBV11-1	TRBJ2-7	few
CASSARTGFIF	TGTGCCAGTAGTGCGAGGACAGGGTTCATCTTC	TRBD1	TRBV19	TRBJ2-1	few
CSATRGLKNTGELFF	TGCAGTGCTACCCGGGGACTGAAGAACACCGGGGAGCTGTTTTTT	-	TRBV20-1	TRBJ2-2	few
CASSFSGFSTGELFF	TGTGCCAGCAGTTTTTCGGGATTCTCCACCGGGGAGCTGTTTTTT	-	TRBV12-3/TRBV12-4	TRBJ2-2	few